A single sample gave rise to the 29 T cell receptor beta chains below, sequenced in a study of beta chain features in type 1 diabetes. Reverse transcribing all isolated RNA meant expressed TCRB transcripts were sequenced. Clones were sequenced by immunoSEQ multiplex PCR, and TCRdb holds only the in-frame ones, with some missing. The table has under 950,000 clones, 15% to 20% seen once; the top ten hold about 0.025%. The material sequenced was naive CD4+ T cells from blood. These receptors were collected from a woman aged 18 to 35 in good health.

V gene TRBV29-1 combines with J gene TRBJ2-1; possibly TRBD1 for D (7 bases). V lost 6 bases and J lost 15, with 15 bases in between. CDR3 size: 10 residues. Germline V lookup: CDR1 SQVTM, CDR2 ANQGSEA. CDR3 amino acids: CSVDRQGGFF. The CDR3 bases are TGCAGCGTAGACCGACAGGGAGGGTTCTTC.

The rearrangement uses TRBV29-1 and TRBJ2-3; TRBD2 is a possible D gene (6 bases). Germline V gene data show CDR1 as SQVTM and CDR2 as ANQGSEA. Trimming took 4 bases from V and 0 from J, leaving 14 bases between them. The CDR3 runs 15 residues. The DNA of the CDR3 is TGCAGCGTTGTCGGGGGTTGGGGCAGCACAGATACGCAGTATTTT. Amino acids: CSVVGGWGSTDTQYF.

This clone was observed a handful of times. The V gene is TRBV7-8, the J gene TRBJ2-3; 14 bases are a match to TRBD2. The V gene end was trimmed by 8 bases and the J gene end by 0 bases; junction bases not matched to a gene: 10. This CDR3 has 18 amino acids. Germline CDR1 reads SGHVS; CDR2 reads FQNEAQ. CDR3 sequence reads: CASSTWTSGRPSTDTQYF. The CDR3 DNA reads TGTGCCAGCTCGACTTGGACTAGCGGGAGGCCCAGCACAGATACGCAGTATTTT.

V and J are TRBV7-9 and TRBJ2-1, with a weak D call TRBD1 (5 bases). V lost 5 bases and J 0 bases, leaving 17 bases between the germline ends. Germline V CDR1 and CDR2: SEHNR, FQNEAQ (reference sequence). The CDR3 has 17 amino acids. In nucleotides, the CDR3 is TGTGCCAGCAGCCCCATTTGGGGCGACAGCTCCTACAATGAGCAGTTCTTC. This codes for CASSPIWGDSSYNEQFF.

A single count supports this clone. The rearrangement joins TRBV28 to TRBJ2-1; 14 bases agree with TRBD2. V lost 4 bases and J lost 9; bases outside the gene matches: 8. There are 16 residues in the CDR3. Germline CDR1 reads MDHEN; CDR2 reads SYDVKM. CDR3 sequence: CASSWRLAGGLGEQFF. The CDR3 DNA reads TGTGCCAGCAGTTGGCGACTAGCGGGAGGGCTCGGTGAGCAGTTCTTC.

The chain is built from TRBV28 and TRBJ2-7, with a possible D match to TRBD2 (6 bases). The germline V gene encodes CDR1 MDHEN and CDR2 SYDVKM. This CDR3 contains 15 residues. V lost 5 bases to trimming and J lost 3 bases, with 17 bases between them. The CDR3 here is CASSPYSGSVYEQYF. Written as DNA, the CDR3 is TGTGCCAGCAGTCCTTATAGCGGTTCCGTCTACGAGCAGTACTTC.

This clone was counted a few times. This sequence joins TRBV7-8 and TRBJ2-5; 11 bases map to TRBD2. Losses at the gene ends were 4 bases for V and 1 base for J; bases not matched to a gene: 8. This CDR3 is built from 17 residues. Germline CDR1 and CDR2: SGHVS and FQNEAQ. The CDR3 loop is CASSYPLSGRVQETQYF. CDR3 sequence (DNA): TGTGCCAGCAGCTACCCTCTTAGCGGGAGGGTCCAAGAGACCCAGTACTTC. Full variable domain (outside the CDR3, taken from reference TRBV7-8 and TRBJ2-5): GAGVSQSPRYKVAKRGQDVALRCDPISGHVSLFWYQQALGQGPEFLTYFQNEAQLDKSGLPSDRFFAERPEGSVSTLKIQRTQQEDSAVYLCASSYPLSGRVQETQYFGPGTRLLVL.

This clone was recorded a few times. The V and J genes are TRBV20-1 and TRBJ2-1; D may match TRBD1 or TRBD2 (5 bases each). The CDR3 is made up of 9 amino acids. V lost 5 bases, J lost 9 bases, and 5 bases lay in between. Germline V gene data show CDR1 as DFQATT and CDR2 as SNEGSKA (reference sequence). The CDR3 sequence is CSAGGEQFF. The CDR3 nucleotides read TGCAGTGCTGGGGGTGAGCAGTTCTTC.

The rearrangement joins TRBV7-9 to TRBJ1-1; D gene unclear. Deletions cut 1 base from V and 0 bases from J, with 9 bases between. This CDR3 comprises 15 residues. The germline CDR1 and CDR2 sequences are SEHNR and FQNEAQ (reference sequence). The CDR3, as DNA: TGTGCCAGCAGCTTAGAACCGACTATGAACACTGAAGCTTTCTTT. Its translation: CASSLEPTMNTEAFF.

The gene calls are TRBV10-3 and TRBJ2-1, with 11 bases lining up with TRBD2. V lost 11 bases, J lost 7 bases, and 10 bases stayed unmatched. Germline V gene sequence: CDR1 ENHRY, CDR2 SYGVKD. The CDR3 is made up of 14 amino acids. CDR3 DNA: TGTGCCGTCCGGAAGGGACTAGCGGTTAATGAGCAGTTCTTC. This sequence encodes CAVRKGLAVNEQFF.

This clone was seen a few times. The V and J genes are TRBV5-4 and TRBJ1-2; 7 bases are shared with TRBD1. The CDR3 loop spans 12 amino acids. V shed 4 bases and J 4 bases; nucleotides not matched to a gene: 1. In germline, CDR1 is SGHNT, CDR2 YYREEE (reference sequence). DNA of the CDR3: TGTGCCAGCAGCGGGGACAGCTATGGCTACACCTTC. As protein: CASSGDSYGYTF.

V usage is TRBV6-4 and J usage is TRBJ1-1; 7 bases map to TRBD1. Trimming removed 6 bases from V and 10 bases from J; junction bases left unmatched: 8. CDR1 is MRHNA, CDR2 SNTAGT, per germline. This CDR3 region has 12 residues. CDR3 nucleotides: TGTGCCAGCAGCACAGGGGTCGGACGAGCTTTCTTT. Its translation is CASSTGVGRAFF.

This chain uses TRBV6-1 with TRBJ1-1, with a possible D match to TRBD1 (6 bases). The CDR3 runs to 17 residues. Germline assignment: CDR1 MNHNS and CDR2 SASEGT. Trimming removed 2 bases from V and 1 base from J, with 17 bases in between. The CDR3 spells CASSEMGRGGSNTEAFF. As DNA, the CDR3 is TGTGCCAGCAGTGAAATGGGCAGGGGAGGATCGAACACTGAAGCTTTCTTT.

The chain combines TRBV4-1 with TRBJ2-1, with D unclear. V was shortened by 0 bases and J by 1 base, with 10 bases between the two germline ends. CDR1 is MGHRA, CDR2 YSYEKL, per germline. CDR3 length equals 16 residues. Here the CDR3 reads CASSQDPANSYNEQFF. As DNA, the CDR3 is TGCGCCAGCAGCCAAGATCCGGCTAATTCCTACAATGAGCAGTTCTTC.

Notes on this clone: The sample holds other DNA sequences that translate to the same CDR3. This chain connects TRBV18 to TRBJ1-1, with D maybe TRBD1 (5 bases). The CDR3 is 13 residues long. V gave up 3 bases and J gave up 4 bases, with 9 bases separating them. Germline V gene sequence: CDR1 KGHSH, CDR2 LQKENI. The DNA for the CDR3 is TGTGCCAGCTCACCCCAAGGGGTCACTGAAGCTTTCTTT. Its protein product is CASSPQGVTEAFF.

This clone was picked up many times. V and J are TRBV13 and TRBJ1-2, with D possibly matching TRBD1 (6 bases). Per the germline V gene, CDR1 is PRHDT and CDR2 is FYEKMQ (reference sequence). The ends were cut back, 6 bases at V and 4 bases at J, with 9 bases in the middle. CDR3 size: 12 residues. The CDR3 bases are TGTGCCAGCAGTGCGGGGGCCTATGGCTACACCTTC. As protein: CASSAGAYGYTF.

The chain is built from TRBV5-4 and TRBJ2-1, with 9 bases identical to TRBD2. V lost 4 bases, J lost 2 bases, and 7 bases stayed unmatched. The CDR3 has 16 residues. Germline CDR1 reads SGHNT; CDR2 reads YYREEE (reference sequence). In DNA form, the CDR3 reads TGTGCCAGCAGCAGGGGGGGGACTAGCCCCTACAATGAGCAGTTCTTC. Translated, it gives CASSRGGTSPYNEQFF.

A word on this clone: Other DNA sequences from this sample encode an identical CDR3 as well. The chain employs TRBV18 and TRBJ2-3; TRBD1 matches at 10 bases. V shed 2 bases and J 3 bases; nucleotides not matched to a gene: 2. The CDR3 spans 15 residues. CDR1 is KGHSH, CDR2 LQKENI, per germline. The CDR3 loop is CASSPRTGGTDTQYF. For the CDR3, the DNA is TGTGCCAGCTCACCAAGGACAGGGGGAACAGATACGCAGTATTTT. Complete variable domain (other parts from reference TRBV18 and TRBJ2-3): NAGVMQNPRHLVRRRGQEARLRCSPMKGHSHVYWYRQLPEEGLKFMVYLQKENIIDESGMPKERFSAEFPKEGPSILRIQQVVRGDSAAYFCASSPRTGGTDTQYFGPGTRLTVL.

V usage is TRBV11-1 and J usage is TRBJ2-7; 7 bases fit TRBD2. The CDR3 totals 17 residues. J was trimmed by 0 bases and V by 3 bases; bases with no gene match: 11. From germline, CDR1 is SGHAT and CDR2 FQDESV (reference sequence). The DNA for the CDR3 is TGTGCCAGCAGCTTGTTGTTAGCGGGTTCTCTCTCCTACGAGCAGTACTTC. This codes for CASSLLLAGSLSYEQYF. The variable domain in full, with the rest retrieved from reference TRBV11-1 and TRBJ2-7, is EAEVAQSPRYKITEKSQAVAFWCDPISGHATLYWYRQILGQGPELLVQFQDESVVDDSQLPKDRFSAERLKGVDSTLKIQPAELGDSAMYLCASSLLLAGSLSYEQYFGPGTRLTVT.

The CDR3 sequence: CASSLVGTHYEQYF. As DNA, the CDR3 is TGTGCCAGCAGCTTAGTGGGCACCCACTACGAGCAGTACTTC. The chain employs TRBV11-2 and TRBJ2-7, with D uncertain. The length of the CDR3 is 14 residues. Per germline, CDR1 SGHAT and CDR2 FQNNGV. The germline V and J ends were trimmed by 1 base and 3 bases, with 10 bases remaining between them.

DNA for the CDR3: TGCAGCGTCGGAGTCTTGGGACTGAGAAAAGAGACCCAGTACTTC. It specifies CSVGVLGLRKETQYF. The rearrangement uses TRBV29-1 and TRBJ2-5; D perhaps matches TRBD2 (6 bases). Germline values: CDR1 SQVTM, CDR2 ANQGSEA. V was shortened by 6 bases and J by 3 bases, with 20 bases between the two germline ends. The CDR3 is 15 residues long.

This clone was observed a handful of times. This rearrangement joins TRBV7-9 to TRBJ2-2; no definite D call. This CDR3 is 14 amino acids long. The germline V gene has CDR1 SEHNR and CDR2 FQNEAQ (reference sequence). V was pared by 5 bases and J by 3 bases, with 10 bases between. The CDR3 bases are TGTGCCAGCAGCGGCACAGCACACACCGGGGAGCTGTTTTTT. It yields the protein CASSGTAHTGELFF.

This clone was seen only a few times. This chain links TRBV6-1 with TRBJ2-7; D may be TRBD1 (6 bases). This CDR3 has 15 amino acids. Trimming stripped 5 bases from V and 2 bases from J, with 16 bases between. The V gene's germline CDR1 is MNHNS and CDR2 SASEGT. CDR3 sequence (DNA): TGTGCCAGCAGTCAAGGACAGCCAACCACCTACGAGCAGTACTTC. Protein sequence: CASSQGQPTTYEQYF.

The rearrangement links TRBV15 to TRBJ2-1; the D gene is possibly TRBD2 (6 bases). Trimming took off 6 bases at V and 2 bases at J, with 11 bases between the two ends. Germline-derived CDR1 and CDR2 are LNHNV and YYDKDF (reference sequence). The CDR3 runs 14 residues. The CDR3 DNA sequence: TGTGCCACCAGTCGGGACTTTCCCTACAATGAGCAGTTCTTC. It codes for CATSRDFPYNEQFF.

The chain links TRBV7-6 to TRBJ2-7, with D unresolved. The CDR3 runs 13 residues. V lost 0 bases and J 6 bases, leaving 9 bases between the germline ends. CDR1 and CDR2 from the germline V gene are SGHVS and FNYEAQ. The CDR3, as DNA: TGTGCCAGCAGCTTAGCGTATAGGGCCGAGCAGTACTTC. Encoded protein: CASSLAYRAEQYF.

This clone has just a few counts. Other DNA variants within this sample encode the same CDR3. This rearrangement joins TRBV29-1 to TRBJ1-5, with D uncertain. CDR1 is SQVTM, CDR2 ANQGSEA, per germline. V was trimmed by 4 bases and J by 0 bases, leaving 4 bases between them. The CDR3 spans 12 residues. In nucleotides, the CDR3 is TGCAGCGTTGGGGGTAGCAATCAGCCCCAGCATTTT. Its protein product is CSVGGSNQPQHF.

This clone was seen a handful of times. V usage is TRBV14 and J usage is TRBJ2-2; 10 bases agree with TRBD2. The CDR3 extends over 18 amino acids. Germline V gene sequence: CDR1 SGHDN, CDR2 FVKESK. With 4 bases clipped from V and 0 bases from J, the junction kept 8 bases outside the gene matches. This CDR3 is CASSPMGAGGPNTGELFF. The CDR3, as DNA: TGTGCCAGCAGCCCGATGGGAGCGGGAGGGCCGAACACCGGGGAGCTGTTTTTT.

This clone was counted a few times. The CDR3 loop is CASSTEGGRGADTQYF. The CDR3 DNA follows: TGTGCCAGCAGCACCGAGGGGGGGAGAGGGGCAGATACGCAGTATTTT. V and J are TRBV11-2 and TRBJ2-3, with a possible D match to TRBD2 (7 bases). Germline assignment: CDR1 SGHAT and CDR2 FQNNGV. Trimming removed 5 bases from V and 4 bases from J, with 19 bases in between. This CDR3 spans 16 amino acids.

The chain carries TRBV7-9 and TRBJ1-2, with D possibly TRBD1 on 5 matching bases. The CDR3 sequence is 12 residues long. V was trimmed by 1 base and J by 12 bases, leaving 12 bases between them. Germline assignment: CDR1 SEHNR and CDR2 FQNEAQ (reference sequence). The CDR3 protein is CASSLGRGLNTF. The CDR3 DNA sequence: TGTGCCAGCAGCTTAGGTCGGGGGTTAAACACCTTC. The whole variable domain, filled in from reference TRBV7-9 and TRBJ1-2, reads DTGVSQNPRHKITKRGQNVTFRCDPISEHNRLYWYRQTLGQGPEFLTYFQNEAQLEKSRLLSDRFSAERPKGSFSTLEIQRTEQGDSAMYLCASSLGRGLNTFGSGTRLTVV.